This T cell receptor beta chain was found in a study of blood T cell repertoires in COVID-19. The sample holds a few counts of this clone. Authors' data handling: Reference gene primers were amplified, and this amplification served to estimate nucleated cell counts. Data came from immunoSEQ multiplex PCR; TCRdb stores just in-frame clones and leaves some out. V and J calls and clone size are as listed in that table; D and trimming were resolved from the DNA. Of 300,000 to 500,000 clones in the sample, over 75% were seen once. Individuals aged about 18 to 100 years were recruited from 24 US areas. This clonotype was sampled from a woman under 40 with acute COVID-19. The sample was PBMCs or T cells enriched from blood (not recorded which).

CDR3 DNA sequence: TGTGCCAGCTCACCACGTGACAGACTCAAGTACGAGCAGTACTTC. The encoded protein is CASSPRDRLKYEQYF. This chain uses TRBV18 with TRBJ2-7; D possibly corresponds to TRBD1 (5 bases). The CDR3 is 15 residues long. From germline, CDR1 is KGHSH and CDR2 LQKENI. V was shortened by 1 base and J by 4 bases, with 14 bases between the two germline ends. Drawing the rest from reference TRBV18 and TRBJ2-7, the complete variable domain is NAGVMQNPRHLVRRRGQEARLRCSPMKGHSHVYWYRQLPEEGLKFMVYLQKENIIDESGMPKERFSAEFPKEGPSILRIQQVVRGDSAAYFCASSPRDRLKYEQYFGPGTRLTVT.